The 4 T cell receptor beta chains presented below share a single source sample, sequenced in a study of blood T cell repertoires in COVID-19. Measured with immunoSEQ multiplex PCR; TCRdb has only the in-frame clones, and not every one. Of around 74,000 clones listed, around 88% are singletons. Source material: peripheral blood. The receptors originated from a man under 40 with acute or convalescent COVID-19.

The chain combines TRBV11-2 with TRBJ2-7, with TRBD1 identical over 8 bases. V lost 3 bases and J lost 4; bases outside the gene matches: 11. This CDR3 region has 16 residues. Per the germline V gene, CDR1 is SGHAT and CDR2 is FQNNGV. This CDR3 reads CASSFSFRGPGYEQYF. DNA of the CDR3: TGTGCCAGCAGCTTCTCCTTCAGGGGGCCAGGATACGAGCAGTACTTC.

This clone is a singleton in its sample. The chain links TRBV11-2 to TRBJ1-2; the D gene is possibly TRBD1 (6 bases). The CDR3 is 14 amino acids. The germline CDR1 and CDR2 sequences are SGHAT and FQNNGV. Trimming took 0 bases from V and 8 from J, leaving 13 bases between them. The CDR3 here is CASSLDGDTLGYTF. For the CDR3, the DNA is TGTGCCAGCAGCTTAGACGGGGACACACTAGGCTACACCTTC.

The chain links TRBV24-1 to TRBJ2-1; no clear D gene. Trimming took off 2 bases at V and 9 bases at J, with 13 bases between the two ends. The CDR3 is 14 amino acids. Germline CDR1 reads KGHDR; CDR2 reads SFDVKD. The CDR3 bases are TGTGCCACCAGTGATTCGTCCTTTCCAGGTGAGCAGTTCTTC. This gives the protein CATSDSSFPGEQFF.

In DNA form, the CDR3 reads TGTGCCAGCAGCGTCCGCGGAACTAGCACAGATACGCAGTATTTT. This encodes CASSVRGTSTDTQYF. The V call is TRBV9, the J call TRBJ2-3; no definite D call. Germline loops: CDR1 SGDLS, CDR2 YYNGEE. The CDR3 sequence is 15 residues long. V was pared by 2 bases and J by 0 bases, with 10 bases between.